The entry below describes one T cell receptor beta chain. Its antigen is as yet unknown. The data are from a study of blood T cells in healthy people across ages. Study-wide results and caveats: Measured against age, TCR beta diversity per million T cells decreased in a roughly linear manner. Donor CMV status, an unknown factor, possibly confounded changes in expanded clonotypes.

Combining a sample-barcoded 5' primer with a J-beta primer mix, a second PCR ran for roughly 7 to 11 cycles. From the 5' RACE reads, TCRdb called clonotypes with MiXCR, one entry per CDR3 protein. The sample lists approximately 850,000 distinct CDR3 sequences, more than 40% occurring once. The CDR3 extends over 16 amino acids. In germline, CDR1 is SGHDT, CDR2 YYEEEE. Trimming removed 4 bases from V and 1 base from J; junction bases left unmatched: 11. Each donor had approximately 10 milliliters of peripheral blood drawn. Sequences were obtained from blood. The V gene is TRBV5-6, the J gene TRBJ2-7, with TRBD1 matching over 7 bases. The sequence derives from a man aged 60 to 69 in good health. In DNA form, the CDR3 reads TGTGCCAGCAGCATACCGTTGAGCAGGGGGTCCTACGAGCAGTACTTC. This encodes CASSIPLSRGSYEQYF.